Listed below are T cell receptor beta chains from one sample, sequenced in a study of blood T cell repertoires in COVID-19. Assay used: immunoSEQ multiplex PCR; TCRdb lists only in-frame clones, some missing. The sample holds under 300,000 clones, roughly nine tenths seen once. The sample taken for sequencing was peripheral blood. Receptor source: a man aged 60 to 75 with acute or convalescent COVID-19. CDR3s include the opening cysteine and the closing phenylalanine or tryptophan. The D gene is left open where the match is weak.

d_gene: .; j_gene: TRBJ2-7; v_gene: TRBV7-8; CDR3aa: CASSRTRSYEQYF; CDR3nt: TGTGCCAGCAGCCGGACAAGATCCTACGAGCAGTACTTC
d_gene: TRBD2; j_gene: TRBJ2-1; v_gene: TRBV10-2; CDR3aa: CASSGTSGGRNEQFF; CDR3nt: TGCGCCAGCAGTGGGACTAGCGGTGGGCGCAATGAGCAGTTCTTC
d_gene: TRBD1; j_gene: TRBJ2-7; v_gene: TRBV7-9; CDR3aa: CASSFQGAPYEQYF; CDR3nt: TGTGCCAGCAGCTTTCAGGGGGCCCCCTACGAGCAGTACTTC
d_gene: .; j_gene: TRBJ2-3; v_gene: TRBV6-2/TRBV6-3; CDR3aa: CASSYSGLVTDTQYF; CDR3nt: TGTGCCAGCAGTTATAGTGGGCTGGTGACAGATACGCAGTATTTT
d_gene: .; j_gene: TRBJ2-1; v_gene: TRBV24-1; CDR3aa: CATSETTGSSYNEQFF; CDR3nt: TGTGCCACCAGTGAGACTACAGGGAGCTCCTACAATGAGCAGTTCTTC
d_gene: .; j_gene: TRBJ2-1; v_gene: TRBV2; CDR3aa: CASSEISRGYNEQFF; CDR3nt: TGTGCCAGCAGTGAAATTTCCCGGGGGTACAATGAGCAGTTCTTC
d_gene: TRBD1; j_gene: TRBJ1-5; v_gene: TRBV7-6; CDR3aa: CASSFGQGGNQPQHF; CDR3nt: TGTGCCAGCAGCTTCGGACAGGGAGGCAATCAGCCCCAGCATTTT
d_gene: .; j_gene: TRBJ2-7; v_gene: TRBV19; CDR3aa: CASSPQGRLYEQYF; CDR3nt: TGTGCCAGTAGTCCACAGGGACGGCTCTACGAGCAGTACTTC
d_gene: .; j_gene: TRBJ1-1; v_gene: TRBV5-4; CDR3aa: CASSLFIRGFTEAFF; CDR3nt: TGTGCCAGCAGCTTGTTTATCCGGGGATTCACTGAAGCTTTCTTT
d_gene: TRBD2; j_gene: TRBJ2-7; v_gene: TRBV5-6; CDR3aa: CASSLYTSVSYEQYF; CDR3nt: TGTGCCAGCAGCTTGTACACTAGCGTTTCCTACGAGCAGTACTTC
d_gene: TRBD1; j_gene: TRBJ1-6; v_gene: TRBV7-9; CDR3aa: CASSLGQTGPNSPLHF; CDR3nt: TGTGCCAGCAGCTTAGGCCAGACAGGGCCCAATTCACCCCTCCACTTT
d_gene: .; j_gene: TRBJ1-4; v_gene: TRBV19; CDR3aa: CASSPYRDEKLFF; CDR3nt: TGTGCCAGTTCACCGTACAGGGACGAAAAACTGTTTTTT
d_gene: TRBD1; j_gene: TRBJ1-4; v_gene: TRBV5-1; CDR3aa: CASSNALRTGTNEKLFF; CDR3nt: TGCGCCAGCAGCAACGCGTTGAGGACAGGGACTAATGAAAAACTGTTTTTT
d_gene: TRBD1; j_gene: TRBJ2-2; v_gene: TRBV15; CDR3aa: CATSRGRTGGVGTGELFF; CDR3nt: TGTGCCACCAGCAGAGGGCGAACAGGGGGCGTGGGTACCGGGGAGCTGTTTTTT
d_gene: .; j_gene: TRBJ1-1; v_gene: TRBV29-1; CDR3aa: CSVGHLNTEAFF; CDR3nt: TGCAGCGTGGGACATTTGAACACTGAAGCTTTCTTT
d_gene: .; j_gene: TRBJ1-2; v_gene: TRBV4-1; CDR3aa: CASSQDPPTGPLYGYTF; CDR3nt: TGCGCCAGCAGCCAAGATCCCCCGACAGGTCCTCTCTATGGCTACACCTTC
d_gene: TRBD1; j_gene: TRBJ1-6; v_gene: TRBV28; CDR3aa: CASGGDMGTGVYNSPLHF; CDR3nt: TGTGCCAGCGGAGGGGACATGGGGACAGGGGTGTATAATTCACCCCTCCACTTT
d_gene: TRBD1; j_gene: TRBJ1-3; v_gene: TRBV24-1; CDR3aa: CATSDTTGDSGNTIYF; CDR3nt: TGTGCCACCAGTGATACGACAGGGGACTCTGGAAACACCATATATTTT
d_gene: TRBD2; j_gene: TRBJ2-7; v_gene: TRBV27; CDR3aa: CASSFSGKYYEQYF; CDR3nt: TGTGCCAGCAGTTTTAGCGGGAAATACTACGAGCAGTACTTC
d_gene: .; j_gene: TRBJ2-2; v_gene: TRBV19; CDR3aa: CASSIAQGNTGELFF; CDR3nt: TGTGCCAGTAGTATAGCCCAGGGGAACACCGGGGAGCTGTTTTTT
d_gene: TRBD2; j_gene: TRBJ2-2; v_gene: TRBV9; CDR3aa: CASSAAGGTAGELFF; CDR3nt: TGTGCCAGCAGCGCAGCGGGAGGGACCGCCGGGGAGCTGTTTTTT
d_gene: TRBD1; j_gene: TRBJ1-1; v_gene: TRBV6-5; CDR3aa: CASSLSPGQMNTEAFF; CDR3nt: TGTGCCAGCAGTTTATCGCCGGGACAGATGAACACTGAAGCTTTCTTT
d_gene: .; j_gene: TRBJ1-2; v_gene: TRBV19; CDR3aa: CASSMRAGYGYTF; CDR3nt: TGTGCCAGTAGTATGCGGGCAGGCTATGGCTACACCTTC
d_gene: TRBD1; j_gene: TRBJ2-7; v_gene: TRBV9; CDR3aa: CASSLGTGSSYEQYF; CDR3nt: TGTGCCAGCAGCCTTGGGACAGGGAGCTCCTACGAGCAGTACTTC
d_gene: .; j_gene: TRBJ2-7; v_gene: TRBV7-7; CDR3aa: CASSFGQSYEQYF; CDR3nt: TGTGCTAGCAGCTTTGGACAGAGCTACGAGCAGTACTTC